The present TCR beta chain was sequenced within a study of blood T cell repertoires in COVID-19. The overall study: Sites across the United States, Italy and Spain contributed samples from acute and convalescent COVID-19.

Original handling: How many nucleated cells were present was estimated from reference gene primer amplification. TCRdb's copy holds only in-frame clones and misses some; the assay was immunoSEQ multiplex PCR. V, J and clone size reflect that table, while D and trimming were determined from the DNA. The sample records 120,000 or so clones, approximately 87% being singletons. The CDR3 runs to 15 residues. Germline lookup yields CDR1 SGHRS and CDR2 YFSETQ. The V segment lost 5 bases and the J segment 4 bases; nucleotides outside the gene matches: 11. This clone was counted a few times. The chain carries TRBV5-1 and TRBJ2-5; TRBD1 matches 7 bases. This TCR was sampled from a man aged 45-65 years with acute or convalescent COVID-19. The sample was peripheral blood. CDR3 region: CASSPTGKFVETQYF. The CDR3 DNA follows: TGCGCCAGCAGTCCGACAGGGAAGTTCGTAGAGACCCAGTACTTC.